Listed below are T cell receptor beta chains from one sample, sequenced in a study of CXCR3-negative and CXCR3-positive naive CD8 T cells. TCRdb re-called the 5' RACE reads, yielding one record per CDR3 amino acid sequence without DNA. The sample holds about 92,000 distinct CDR3 sequences. Input material: naive CXCR3+ CD8+ T cells from blood. All receptors come from a human donor in good health. Some clones in this sample may be carry-over from other donors' samples. The CDR3 runs from the conserved cysteine through the conserved F or W. Each record gives: CDR3 protein, V gene, J gene.

cdr3_aa: CSVLPDGILEQYF
v_call: TRBV29-1
j_call: TRBJ2-7

cdr3_aa: CASSQVAGGPYNEQFF
v_call: TRBV3-1
j_call: TRBJ2-1

cdr3_aa: CASSGPNGETQYF
v_call: TRBV11-2
j_call: TRBJ2-5

cdr3_aa: CSVEGTGQGGLFF
v_call: TRBV29-1
j_call: TRBJ1-4

cdr3_aa: CASSQDAIRYSEQYF
v_call: TRBV4-2
j_call: TRBJ2-7

cdr3_aa: CASSLKGQGGFYEQYF
v_call: TRBV7-9
j_call: TRBJ2-7

cdr3_aa: CASIEGGAEAFF
v_call: TRBV12-3/TRBV12-4
j_call: TRBJ1-1

cdr3_aa: CASSLRGLLEQYF
v_call: TRBV12-3/TRBV12-4
j_call: TRBJ2-7

cdr3_aa: CASSPGEGGYEQYF
v_call: TRBV18
j_call: TRBJ2-7

cdr3_aa: CSAMSSGSSYEQYF
v_call: TRBV20-1
j_call: TRBJ2-7

cdr3_aa: CASSLAAGGLYEQYF
v_call: TRBV14
j_call: TRBJ2-7

cdr3_aa: CSVETDRPPEQYF
v_call: TRBV29-1
j_call: TRBJ2-7

cdr3_aa: CASSPRTGSTDTQYF
v_call: TRBV6-6
j_call: TRBJ2-3

cdr3_aa: CASSIPGGYYEQYF
v_call: TRBV19
j_call: TRBJ2-7

cdr3_aa: CASNRELGETQYF
v_call: TRBV7-9
j_call: TRBJ2-5

cdr3_aa: CASSYGTSGSSGEQFF
v_call: TRBV12-3/TRBV12-4
j_call: TRBJ2-1

cdr3_aa: CASSPPQGGGYGYTF
v_call: TRBV5-1
j_call: TRBJ1-2

cdr3_aa: CASSPLRGETQYF
v_call: TRBV12-3/TRBV12-4
j_call: TRBJ2-5

cdr3_aa: CASSLADRGPYEQYF
v_call: TRBV11-1
j_call: TRBJ2-7

cdr3_aa: CASSDQNDRTGELFF
v_call: TRBV18
j_call: TRBJ2-2

cdr3_aa: CASSQEVRVAGLETQYF
v_call: TRBV14
j_call: TRBJ2-5

cdr3_aa: CASSPPGLAVYNEQFF
v_call: TRBV18
j_call: TRBJ2-1

cdr3_aa: CASSSKLAGSYNEQFF
v_call: TRBV14
j_call: TRBJ2-1

cdr3_aa: CAWSMPPRVTSTYEQYF
v_call: TRBV30
j_call: TRBJ2-7

cdr3_aa: CASSQGLWGYEQYF
v_call: TRBV4-2
j_call: TRBJ2-7

cdr3_aa: CASSLPGSLEQHF
v_call: TRBV12-3/TRBV12-4
j_call: TRBJ1-5

cdr3_aa: CASSLVEGVAEQFF
v_call: TRBV7-9
j_call: TRBJ2-1

cdr3_aa: CASSLTAGGTQYF
v_call: TRBV6-5
j_call: TRBJ2-5

cdr3_aa: CASSWPAGEQFF
v_call: TRBV28
j_call: TRBJ2-1

cdr3_aa: CASSYSSGENIQYF
v_call: TRBV6-5
j_call: TRBJ2-4

cdr3_aa: CASSYPAGAGYTF
v_call: TRBV6-5
j_call: TRBJ1-2

cdr3_aa: CASSIAAAYEQYF
v_call: TRBV19
j_call: TRBJ2-7

cdr3_aa: CASSFQGQGNSPLHF
v_call: TRBV7-9
j_call: TRBJ1-6

cdr3_aa: CASNPAVYNEQFF
v_call: TRBV2
j_call: TRBJ2-1

cdr3_aa: CASSLPPDSNTGELFF
v_call: TRBV9
j_call: TRBJ2-2

cdr3_aa: CASSSTHYNEQFF
v_call: TRBV13
j_call: TRBJ2-1